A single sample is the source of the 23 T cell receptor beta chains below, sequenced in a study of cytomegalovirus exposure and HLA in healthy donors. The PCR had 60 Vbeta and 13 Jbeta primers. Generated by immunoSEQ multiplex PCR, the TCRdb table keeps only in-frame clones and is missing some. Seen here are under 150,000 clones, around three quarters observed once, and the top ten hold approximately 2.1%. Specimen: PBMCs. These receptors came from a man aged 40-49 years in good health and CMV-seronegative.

The CDR3: CAWGSTGGPGYTF. The CDR3 nucleotides are TGTGCCTGGGGATCCACAGGGGGCCCTGGCTACACCTTC. This chain connects TRBV30 to TRBJ1-2; 9 bases map to TRBD1. The J segment lost 7 bases and the V segment lost 5 bases, leaving 8 bases of the junction unmatched. The CDR3 has 13 residues. CDR1 is GTSNPN and CDR2 is SVGIG in the germline V gene (reference sequence). Full variable domain (outside the CDR3, taken from reference TRBV30 and TRBJ1-2): SQTIHQWPATLVQPVGSPLSLECTVEGTSNPNLYWYRQAAGRGLQLLFYSVGIGQISSEVPQNLSASRPQDRQFILSSKKLLLSDSGFYLCAWGSTGGPGYTFGSGTRLTVV.

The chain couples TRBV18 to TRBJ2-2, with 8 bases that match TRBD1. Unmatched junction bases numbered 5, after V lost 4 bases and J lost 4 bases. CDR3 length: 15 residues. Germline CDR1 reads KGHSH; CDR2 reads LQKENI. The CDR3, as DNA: TGTGCCAGCTCACTTGGACAGGGAAGCACCGGGGAGCTGTTTTTT. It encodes CASSLGQGSTGELFF.

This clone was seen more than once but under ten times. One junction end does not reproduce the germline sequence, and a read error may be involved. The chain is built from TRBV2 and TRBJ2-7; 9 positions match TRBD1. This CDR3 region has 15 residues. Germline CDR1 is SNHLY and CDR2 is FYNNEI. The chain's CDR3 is CASSEGQGSSYEQYF. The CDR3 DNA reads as TGTGCCAGCAGCGAAGGACAGGGGAGCTCCTACGAGCAGTACTTC.

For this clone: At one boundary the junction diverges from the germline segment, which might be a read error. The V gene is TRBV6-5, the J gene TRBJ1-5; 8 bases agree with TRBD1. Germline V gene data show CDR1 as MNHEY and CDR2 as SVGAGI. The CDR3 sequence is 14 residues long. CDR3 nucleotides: TGTGCCAGCAGTCGAACAGGGGGTTTTCAGCCCCAGAATTTT. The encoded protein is CASSRTGGFQPQNF.

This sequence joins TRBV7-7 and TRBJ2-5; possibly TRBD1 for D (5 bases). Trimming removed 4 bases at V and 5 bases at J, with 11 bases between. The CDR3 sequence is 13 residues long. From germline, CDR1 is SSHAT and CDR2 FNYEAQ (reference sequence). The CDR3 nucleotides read TGTGCCAGCAGCTCAGGGCTAGAGGAGACCCAGTACTTC. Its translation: CASSSGLEETQYF.

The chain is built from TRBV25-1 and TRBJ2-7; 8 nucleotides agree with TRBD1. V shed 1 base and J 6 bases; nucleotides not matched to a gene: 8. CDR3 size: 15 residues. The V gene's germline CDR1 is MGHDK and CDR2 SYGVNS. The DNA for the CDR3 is TGTGCCAGCAGTGAATTCGGACAGGGAGTGGGCGAGCAGTACTTC. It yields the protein CASSEFGQGVGEQYF.

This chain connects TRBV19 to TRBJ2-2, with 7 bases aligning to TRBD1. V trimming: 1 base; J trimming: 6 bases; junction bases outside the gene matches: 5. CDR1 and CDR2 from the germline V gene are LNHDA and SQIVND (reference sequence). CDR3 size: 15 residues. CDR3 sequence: CASSIARTGSGELFF. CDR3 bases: TGTGCCAGTAGTATAGCCCGGACAGGTTCCGGGGAGCTGTTTTTT.

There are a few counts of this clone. This CDR3 reads CASSQNRANTEAFF. DNA for the CDR3: TGCGCCAGCAGCCAAAACAGAGCGAACACTGAAGCTTTCTTT. The J gene is TRBJ1-1, the V gene TRBV4-1, with D unclear. Germline V CDR1 and CDR2: MGHRA, YSYEKL. Trimming left V 2 bases short and J 1 base short, with 8 bases between. CDR3 length: 14 amino acids.

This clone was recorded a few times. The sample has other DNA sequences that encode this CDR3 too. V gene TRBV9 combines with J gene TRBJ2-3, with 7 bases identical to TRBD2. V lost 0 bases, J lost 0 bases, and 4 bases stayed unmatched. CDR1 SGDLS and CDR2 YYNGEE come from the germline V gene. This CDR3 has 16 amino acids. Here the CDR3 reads CASSVVGGGSTDTQYF. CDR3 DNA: TGTGCCAGCAGCGTAGTCGGCGGGGGAAGCACAGATACGCAGTATTTT.

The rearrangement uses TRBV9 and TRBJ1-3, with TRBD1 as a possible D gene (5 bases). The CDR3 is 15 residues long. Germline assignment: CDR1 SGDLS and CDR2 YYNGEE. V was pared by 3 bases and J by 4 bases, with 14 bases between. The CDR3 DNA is TGTGCCAGCAGCGGAATAGGGGTTTCGGGAAACACCATATATTTT. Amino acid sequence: CASSGIGVSGNTIYF. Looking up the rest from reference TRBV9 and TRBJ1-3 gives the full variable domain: DSGVTQTPKHLITATGQRVTLRCSPRSGDLSVYWYQQSLDQGLQFLIQYYNGEERAKGNILERFSAQQFPDLHSELNLSSLELGDSALYFCASSGIGVSGNTIYFGEGSWLTVV.

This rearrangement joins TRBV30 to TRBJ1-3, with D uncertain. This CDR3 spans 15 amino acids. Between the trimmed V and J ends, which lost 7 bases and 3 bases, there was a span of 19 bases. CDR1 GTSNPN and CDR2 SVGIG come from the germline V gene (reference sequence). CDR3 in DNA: TGTGCCTCAACCGCCGGGATAAGCTATGGAAACACCATATATTTT. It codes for CASTAGISYGNTIYF. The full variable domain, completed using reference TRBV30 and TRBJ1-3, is SQTIHQWPATLVQPVGSPLSLECTVEGTSNPNLYWYRQAAGRGLQLLFYSVGIGQISSEVPQNLSASRPQDRQFILSSKKLLLSDSGFYLCASTAGISYGNTIYFGEGSWLTVV.

The CDR3 loop is CASSLRGGATYNEQFF. The CDR3 nucleotides read TGTGCCAGCAGCTTAAGGGGGGGAGCGACCTACAATGAGCAGTTCTTC. The gene calls are TRBV7-8 and TRBJ2-1; D might be TRBD2 (7 bases). The ends were cut back, 2 bases at V and 2 bases at J, with 13 bases in the middle. Germline V gives CDR1 SGHVS, CDR2 FQNEAQ. CDR3 length equals 16 residues. Using reference TRBV7-8 and TRBJ2-1 for the parts outside the CDR3, the full variable domain is GAGVSQSPRYKVAKRGQDVALRCDPISGHVSLFWYQQALGQGPEFLTYFQNEAQLDKSGLPSDRFFAERPEGSVSTLKIQRTQQEDSAVYLCASSLRGGATYNEQFFGPGTRLTVL.

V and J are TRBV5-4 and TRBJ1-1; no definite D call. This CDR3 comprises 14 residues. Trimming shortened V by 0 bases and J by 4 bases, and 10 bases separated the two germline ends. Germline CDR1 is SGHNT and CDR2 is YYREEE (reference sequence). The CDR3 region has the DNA TGTGCCAGCAGCTTGGGGGCGGGTAGCACTGAAGCTTTCTTT. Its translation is CASSLGAGSTEAFF. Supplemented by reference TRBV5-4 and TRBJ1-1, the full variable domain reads ETGVTQSPTHLIKTRGQQVTLRCSSQSGHNTVSWYQQALGQGPQFIFQYYREEENGRGNFPPRFSGLQFPNYSSELNVNALELDDSALYLCASSLGAGSTEAFFGQGTRLTVV.

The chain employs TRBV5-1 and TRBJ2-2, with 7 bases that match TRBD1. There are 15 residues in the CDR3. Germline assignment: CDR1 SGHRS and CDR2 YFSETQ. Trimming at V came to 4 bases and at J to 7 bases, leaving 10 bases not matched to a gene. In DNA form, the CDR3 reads TGCGCCAGCAGCCGGAGACAGGGTCACGGCGGGGAGCTGTTTTTT. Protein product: CASSRRQGHGGELFF.

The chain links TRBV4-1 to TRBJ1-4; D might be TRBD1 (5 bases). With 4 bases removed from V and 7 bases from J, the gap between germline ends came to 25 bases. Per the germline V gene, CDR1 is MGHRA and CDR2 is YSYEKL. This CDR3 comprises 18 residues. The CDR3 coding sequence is TGCGCCAGCAGCCCTAGGTTCCCCGCTTCGGGGGGTAGTGAAAAACTGTTTTTT. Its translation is CASSPRFPASGGSEKLFF.

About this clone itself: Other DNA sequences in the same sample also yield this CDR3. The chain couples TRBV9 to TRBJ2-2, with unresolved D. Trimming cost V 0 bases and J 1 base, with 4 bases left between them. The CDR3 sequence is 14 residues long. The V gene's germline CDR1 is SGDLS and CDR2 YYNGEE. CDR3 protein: CASSVGGNTGELFF. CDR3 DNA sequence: TGTGCCAGCAGCGTAGGAGGGAACACCGGGGAGCTGTTTTTT. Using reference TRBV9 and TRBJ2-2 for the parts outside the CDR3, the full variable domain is DSGVTQTPKHLITATGQRVTLRCSPRSGDLSVYWYQQSLDQGLQFLIQYYNGEERAKGNILERFSAQQFPDLHSELNLSSLELGDSALYFCASSVGGNTGELFFGEGSRLTVL.

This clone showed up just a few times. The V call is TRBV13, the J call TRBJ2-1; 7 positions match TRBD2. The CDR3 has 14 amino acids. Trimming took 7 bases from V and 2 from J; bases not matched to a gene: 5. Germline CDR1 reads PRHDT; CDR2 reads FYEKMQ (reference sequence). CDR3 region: CASTLLAAYNEQFF. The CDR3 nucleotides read TGTGCCAGCACGCTCCTAGCGGCCTACAATGAGCAGTTCTTC.

The CDR3 loop is CASSLALGGEQYF. As DNA, the CDR3 is TGCGCCAGCAGCTTGGCCTTGGGGGGTGAGCAGTACTTC. This chain connects TRBV5-1 to TRBJ2-7, with a possible D match to TRBD2 (6 bases). Deletions cut 0 bases from V and 7 bases from J, with 11 bases between. The CDR3 has 13 amino acids. Germline V gene data show CDR1 as SGHRS and CDR2 as YFSETQ.

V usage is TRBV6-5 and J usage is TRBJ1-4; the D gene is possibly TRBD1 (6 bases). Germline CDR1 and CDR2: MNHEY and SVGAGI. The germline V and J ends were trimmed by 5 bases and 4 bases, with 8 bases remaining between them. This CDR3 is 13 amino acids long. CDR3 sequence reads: CASSARGNEKLFF. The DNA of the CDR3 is TGTGCCAGCAGTGCCAGGGGTAATGAAAAACTGTTTTTT.

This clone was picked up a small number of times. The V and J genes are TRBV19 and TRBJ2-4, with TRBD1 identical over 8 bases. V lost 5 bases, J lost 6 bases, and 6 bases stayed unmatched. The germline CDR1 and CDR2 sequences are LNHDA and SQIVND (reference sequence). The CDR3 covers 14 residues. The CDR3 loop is CASSPRQGRNIQYF. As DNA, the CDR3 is TGTGCCAGTAGTCCCCGACAGGGGAGAAACATTCAGTACTTC.

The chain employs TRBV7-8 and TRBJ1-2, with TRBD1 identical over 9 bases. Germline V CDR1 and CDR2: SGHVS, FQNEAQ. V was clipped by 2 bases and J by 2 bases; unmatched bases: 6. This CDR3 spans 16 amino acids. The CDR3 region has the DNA TGTGCCAGCAGCTTACAATCCGGGACAGGGAACTATGGCTACACCTTC. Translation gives CASSLQSGTGNYGYTF.

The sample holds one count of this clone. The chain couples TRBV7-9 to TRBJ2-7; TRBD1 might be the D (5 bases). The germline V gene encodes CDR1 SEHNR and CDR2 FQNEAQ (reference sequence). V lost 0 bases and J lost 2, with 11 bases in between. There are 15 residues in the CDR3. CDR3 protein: CASSLAGRSTYEQYF. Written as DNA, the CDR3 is TGTGCCAGCAGCTTAGCGGGGCGGAGCACCTACGAGCAGTACTTC.

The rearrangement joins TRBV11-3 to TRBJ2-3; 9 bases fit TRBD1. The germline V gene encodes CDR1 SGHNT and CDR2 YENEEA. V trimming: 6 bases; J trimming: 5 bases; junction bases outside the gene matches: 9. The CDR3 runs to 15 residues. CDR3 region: CASSPGTGTGDTQYF. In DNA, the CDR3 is TGTGCCAGCAGTCCCGGGACAGGGACCGGAGATACGCAGTATTTT. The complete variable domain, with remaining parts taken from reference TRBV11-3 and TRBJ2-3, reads EAGVVQSPRYKIIEKKQPVAFWCNPISGHNTLYWYLQNLGQGPELLIRYENEEAVDDSQLPKDRFSAERLKGVDSTLKIQPAELGDSAVYLCASSPGTGTGDTQYFGPGTRLTVL.